This T cell receptor beta chain comes out of a study of control samples from healthy donors and cancer patients. Measured with immunoSEQ multiplex PCR; TCRdb has only the in-frame clones, and not every one. The table includes 65,000 to 80,000 clones, approximately 91% detected once. The V gene end was trimmed by 3 bases and the J gene end by 6 bases; junction bases not matched to a gene: 11. Germline CDR1 is KGHDR and CDR2 is SFDVKD. The CDR3 runs to 16 residues. The chain couples TRBV24-1 to TRBJ1-2, with 8 bases aligning to TRBD1. Sequenced material: PBMCs. The TCR was taken from a woman in her forties or fifties with colorectal cancer. The CDR3 spells CATSDPITGQEDGYTF. The CDR3 region has the DNA TGTGCCACCAGTGATCCCATCACGGGACAGGAGGATGGCTACACCTTC.